These 22 T cell receptor beta chains originate from one sample sequenced in a study of T cell responses to AZD1222 COVID-19 vaccine. Method: immunoSEQ multiplex PCR; TCRdb's copy keeps in-frame clones and lacks some. Of about 120,000 clones listed, roughly 84% are singletons. The sample consisted of peripheral blood, taken 28 days after the second AZD1222 dose. The receptor set was obtained from an adult who received the AZD1222 COVID-19 vaccine.

The chain couples TRBV25-1 to TRBJ2-7; 8 bases match TRBD1. The V segment lost 4 bases and the J segment 0 bases; nucleotides outside the gene matches: 11. Germline V gives CDR1 MGHDK, CDR2 SYGVNS. This CDR3 region has 17 residues. The CDR3 sequence is CASSGRPGQVSSYEQYF. The CDR3 DNA reads TGTGCCAGCAGTGGAAGACCGGGACAGGTGAGCTCCTACGAGCAGTACTTC.

The genes are TRBV4-3 and TRBJ1-2, with D unclear. The germline V gene encodes CDR1 LGHNA and CDR2 YSLEER. The CDR3 length is 15 residues. V lost 5 bases to trimming and J lost 1 base, with 14 bases between them. The CDR3 reads CASSLAGGGNYGYTF. CDR3 coding DNA: TGCGCCAGCAGCTTAGCAGGCGGAGGTAACTATGGCTACACCTTC.

This clone was seen a few times. The chain recombines TRBV5-1 with TRBJ2-1; D is uncertain. Trimming removed 4 bases from V and 7 bases from J, with 15 bases in between. The CDR3 sequence is 14 residues long. The germline V gene has CDR1 SGHRS and CDR2 YFSETQ. The CDR3 is CASSTKTLGNEQFF. CDR3 DNA: TGCGCCAGCAGCACCAAAACCTTGGGGAATGAGCAGTTCTTC.

The DNA of the CDR3 is TGTGCCAGCAGCGACAGGGAAATTTCACCCCTCCACTTT. As protein: CASSDREISPLHF. The chain uses TRBV2 and TRBJ1-6; TRBD1 agrees at 7 bases. The CDR3 is 13 amino acids. CDR1 is SNHLY and CDR2 is FYNNEI in the germline V gene. The V gene end was trimmed by 6 bases and the J gene end by 9 bases; junction bases not matched to a gene: 5.

The CDR3, as DNA: TGCGCCAGCAGTGAAAAATCCGTTTATGGCTACACCTTC. Residues: CASSEKSVYGYTF. The chain employs TRBV10-2 and TRBJ1-2; D remains unclear. The germline V and J ends were trimmed by 3 bases and 5 bases, with 10 bases remaining between them. The CDR3 has 13 amino acids. Germline values: CDR1 WSHSY, CDR2 SAAADI.

This clone occurred a few times. V usage is TRBV21-1 and J usage is TRBJ1-1; the tabulated D call, TRBD1, remains unverified against the DNA. TRBV21-1 is a pseudogene. The CDR3 is 14 residues long. The CDR3 here is CASSKSDRDTEAFF. CDR3 nucleotides: TGTGCCAGCAGCAAATCGGACAGAGACACTGAAGCTTTCTTT.

This chain connects TRBV7-6 to TRBJ1-2; 9 bases map to TRBD1. The length of the CDR3 is 14 residues. Germline V gene data show CDR1 as SGHVS and CDR2 as FNYEAQ. With 4 bases clipped from V and 8 bases from J, the junction kept 8 bases outside the gene matches. The CDR3 loop is CASSSPGTGQGYTF. For the CDR3, the DNA is TGTGCCAGCAGCTCTCCCGGGACAGGGCAGGGCTACACCTTC. Using reference TRBV7-6 and TRBJ1-2 for the parts outside the CDR3, the full variable domain is GAGVSQSPRYKVTKRGQDVALRCDPISGHVSLYWYRQALGQGPEFLTYFNYEAQQDKSGLPNDRFSAERPEGSISTLTIQRTEQRDSAMYRCASSSPGTGQGYTFGSGTRLTVV.

The rearrangement joins TRBV11-2 to TRBJ1-2; tentatively, D is TRBD1 (5 bases). The CDR3 extends over 15 amino acids. Germline V gene data show CDR1 as SGHAT and CDR2 as FQNNGV. Trimming removed 4 bases at V and 6 bases at J, with 18 bases between. The CDR3 loop is CASSSIRSRGDGYTF. The CDR3 region has the DNA TGTGCCAGCAGCTCCATTAGGTCCCGAGGGGATGGCTACACCTTC.

V gene TRBV13 combines with J gene TRBJ2-1, with 7 nucleotides matching TRBD2. There are 15 residues in the CDR3. Unmatched junction bases numbered 6, after V lost 3 bases and J lost 4 bases. Germline V gene sequence: CDR1 PRHDT, CDR2 FYEKMQ (reference sequence). The CDR3 bases are TGTGCCAGCAGCTTTGCGGGGGAGGAGTACAATGAGCAGTTCTTC. It translates to CASSFAGEEYNEQFF.

This clone has only a few counts. This chain connects TRBV19 to TRBJ1-2, with D possibly matching TRBD1 (6 bases). Germline CDR1 is LNHDA and CDR2 is SQIVND (reference sequence). The CDR3 has 14 residues. Trimming removed 6 bases at V and 7 bases at J, with 18 bases between. The chain's CDR3 is CASRLQGSSPGYTF. Written as DNA, the CDR3 is TGTGCCAGTAGATTACAGGGATCGAGTCCTGGCTACACCTTC. The entire variable domain, with the rest obtained from reference TRBV19 and TRBJ1-2, is as follows: DGGITQSPKYLFRKEGQNVTLSCEQNLNHDAMYWYRQDPGQGLRLIYYSQIVNDFQKGDIAEGYSVSREKKESFPLTVTSAQKNPTAFYLCASRLQGSSPGYTFGSGTRLTVV.

This clone occurred once. The rearrangement links TRBV7-2 to TRBJ1-6, with no clear D. The germline gives CDR1 SGHTA, CDR2 FQGNSA. V was clipped by 1 base and J by 6 bases, with 10 bases between them. The CDR3 extends over 15 amino acids. The CDR3 loop is CASSLEVSSNSPLHF. The CDR3 DNA sequence: TGTGCCAGCAGCTTAGAAGTCTCTAGTAATTCACCCCTCCACTTT.

The rearrangement links TRBV7-2 to TRBJ1-1; D uncertain. Trimming took off 1 base at V and 4 bases at J, with 10 bases between the two ends. The CDR3 contains 14 residues. Germline V gene lookup returns CDR1 SGHTA and CDR2 FQGNSA. The CDR3 spells CASSLGAGFTEAFF. CDR3 nucleotide sequence: TGTGCCAGCAGCTTAGGGGCGGGGTTCACTGAAGCTTTCTTT.

The J gene is TRBJ1-1, the V gene TRBV11-2; 10 nucleotides line up with TRBD1. V lost 7 bases to trimming and J lost 5 bases; unmatched junction nucleotides: 10. This CDR3 spans 15 amino acids. CDR1 SGHAT and CDR2 FQNNGV come from the germline V gene. CDR3 protein: CASIRTGGQRTEAFF. DNA of the CDR3: TGTGCCAGCATCCGGACAGGGGGGCAGAGGACTGAAGCTTTCTTT.

The chain combines TRBV27 with TRBJ1-6; D perhaps matches TRBD1 (6 bases). The germline V and J ends were trimmed by 0 bases and 6 bases, with 9 bases remaining between them. CDR1 MNHEY and CDR2 SMNVEV come from the germline V gene (reference sequence). CDR3 length: 15 residues. The CDR3 here is CASSLSAGANSPLHF. CDR3 nucleotide sequence: TGTGCCAGCAGTTTATCGGCGGGGGCTAATTCACCCCTCCACTTT.

The chain recombines TRBV28 with TRBJ2-1; no reliable D call. CDR1 MDHEN and CDR2 SYDVKM come from the germline V gene. This CDR3 comprises 12 residues. Trimming took off 6 bases at V and 7 bases at J, with 10 bases between the two ends. The CDR3 sequence is CASSHDSNEQFF. CDR3 DNA: TGTGCCAGCAGCCATGACTCAAATGAGCAGTTCTTC.

This clone occurred a few times. The V and J genes are TRBV12-5 and TRBJ2-7; D is possibly TRBD1 or TRBD2 (5 bases each). The CDR3 spans 13 residues. The germline V gene has CDR1 LGHNT and CDR2 FRNRAP. V gave up 6 bases and J gave up 3 bases, with 12 bases separating them. As DNA, the CDR3 is TGTGCTAGTGGGAGGGACCTCTTCTACGAGCAGTACTTC. Its protein product is CASGRDLFYEQYF. Variable domain in full (rest from reference TRBV12-5 and TRBJ2-7): DARVTQTPRHKVTEMGQEVTMRCQPILGHNTVFWYRQTMMQGLELLAYFRNRAPLDDSGMPKDRFSAEMPDATLATLKIQPSEPRDSAVYFCASGRDLFYEQYFGPGTRLTVT.

In its sample, this clone was seen once. This sequence joins TRBV7-9 and TRBJ1-2, with 8 bases fitting TRBD1. The CDR3 extends over 13 amino acids. V was clipped by 5 bases and J by 4 bases; unmatched bases: 3. Germline CDR1 reads SEHNR; CDR2 reads FQNEAQ (reference sequence). The DNA for the CDR3 is TGTGCCAGCAGCCCTACAGGGGGCTATGGCTACACCTTC. Its protein is CASSPTGGYGYTF.

This chain joins TRBV6-6 and TRBJ1-6, with D possibly matching TRBD1 (5 bases). CDR1 and CDR2 from the germline V gene are MNHNY and SVGAGI (reference sequence). The CDR3 sequence is 15 residues long. The V and J ends lost 3 bases and 7 bases respectively, with 13 bases between them. CDR3 in DNA: TGTGCCAGCAGTTATCCTTGGGGGGACAATTCACCCCTCCACTTT. It encodes CASSYPWGDNSPLHF.

This CDR3 reads CASSSEASSLSAKNIQYF. The CDR3, as DNA: TGTGCCAGCAGCTCAGAAGCTAGCTCCCTATCTGCCAAAAACATTCAGTACTTC. The rearrangement joins TRBV7-2 to TRBJ2-4, with a tentative D call TRBD2 (5 bases). This CDR3 spans 18 amino acids. Trimming removed 4 bases at V and 1 base at J, with 20 bases between. Germline V gives CDR1 SGHTA, CDR2 FQGNSA.

This chain's CDR3 is CASSPTGTFLHNEQFF. The CDR3 DNA sequence: TGTGCCAGCAGCCCTACGGGGACCTTCTTACACAATGAGCAGTTCTTC. The genes are TRBV28 and TRBJ2-1; D is possibly TRBD1 or TRBD2 (5 bases each). The V and J ends lost 6 bases and 5 bases respectively, with 20 bases between them. Germline loops: CDR1 MDHEN, CDR2 SYDVKM. The CDR3 runs 16 residues. Drawing the rest from reference TRBV28 and TRBJ2-1, the complete variable domain is DVKVTQSSRYLVKRTGEKVFLECVQDMDHENMFWYRQDPGLGLRLIYFSYDVKMKEKGDIPEGYSVSREKKERFSLILESASTNQTSMYLCASSPTGTFLHNEQFFGPGTRLTVL.

The rearrangement links TRBV7-2 to TRBJ1-3; D is undetermined. The CDR3 covers 14 residues. The V gene's germline CDR1 is SGHTA and CDR2 FQGNSA. V was shortened by 3 bases and J by 2 bases, with 8 bases between the two germline ends. CDR3 sequence: CASSFGVAGNTIYF. In nucleotides, the CDR3 is TGTGCCAGCAGCTTCGGGGTTGCTGGAAACACCATATATTTT.

The chain employs TRBV5-5 and TRBJ1-5, with TRBD1 matching 9 bases. The CDR3 length is 15 residues. Germline V gene data show CDR1 as SGHKS and CDR2 as YYEKEE (reference sequence). V shed 0 bases, J shed 7 bases, and the junction held 5 bases outside the gene matches. CDR3 residues: CASSLGQGVHQPQHF. The CDR3, as DNA: TGTGCCAGCAGCTTGGGACAGGGGGTTCACCAGCCCCAGCATTTT.